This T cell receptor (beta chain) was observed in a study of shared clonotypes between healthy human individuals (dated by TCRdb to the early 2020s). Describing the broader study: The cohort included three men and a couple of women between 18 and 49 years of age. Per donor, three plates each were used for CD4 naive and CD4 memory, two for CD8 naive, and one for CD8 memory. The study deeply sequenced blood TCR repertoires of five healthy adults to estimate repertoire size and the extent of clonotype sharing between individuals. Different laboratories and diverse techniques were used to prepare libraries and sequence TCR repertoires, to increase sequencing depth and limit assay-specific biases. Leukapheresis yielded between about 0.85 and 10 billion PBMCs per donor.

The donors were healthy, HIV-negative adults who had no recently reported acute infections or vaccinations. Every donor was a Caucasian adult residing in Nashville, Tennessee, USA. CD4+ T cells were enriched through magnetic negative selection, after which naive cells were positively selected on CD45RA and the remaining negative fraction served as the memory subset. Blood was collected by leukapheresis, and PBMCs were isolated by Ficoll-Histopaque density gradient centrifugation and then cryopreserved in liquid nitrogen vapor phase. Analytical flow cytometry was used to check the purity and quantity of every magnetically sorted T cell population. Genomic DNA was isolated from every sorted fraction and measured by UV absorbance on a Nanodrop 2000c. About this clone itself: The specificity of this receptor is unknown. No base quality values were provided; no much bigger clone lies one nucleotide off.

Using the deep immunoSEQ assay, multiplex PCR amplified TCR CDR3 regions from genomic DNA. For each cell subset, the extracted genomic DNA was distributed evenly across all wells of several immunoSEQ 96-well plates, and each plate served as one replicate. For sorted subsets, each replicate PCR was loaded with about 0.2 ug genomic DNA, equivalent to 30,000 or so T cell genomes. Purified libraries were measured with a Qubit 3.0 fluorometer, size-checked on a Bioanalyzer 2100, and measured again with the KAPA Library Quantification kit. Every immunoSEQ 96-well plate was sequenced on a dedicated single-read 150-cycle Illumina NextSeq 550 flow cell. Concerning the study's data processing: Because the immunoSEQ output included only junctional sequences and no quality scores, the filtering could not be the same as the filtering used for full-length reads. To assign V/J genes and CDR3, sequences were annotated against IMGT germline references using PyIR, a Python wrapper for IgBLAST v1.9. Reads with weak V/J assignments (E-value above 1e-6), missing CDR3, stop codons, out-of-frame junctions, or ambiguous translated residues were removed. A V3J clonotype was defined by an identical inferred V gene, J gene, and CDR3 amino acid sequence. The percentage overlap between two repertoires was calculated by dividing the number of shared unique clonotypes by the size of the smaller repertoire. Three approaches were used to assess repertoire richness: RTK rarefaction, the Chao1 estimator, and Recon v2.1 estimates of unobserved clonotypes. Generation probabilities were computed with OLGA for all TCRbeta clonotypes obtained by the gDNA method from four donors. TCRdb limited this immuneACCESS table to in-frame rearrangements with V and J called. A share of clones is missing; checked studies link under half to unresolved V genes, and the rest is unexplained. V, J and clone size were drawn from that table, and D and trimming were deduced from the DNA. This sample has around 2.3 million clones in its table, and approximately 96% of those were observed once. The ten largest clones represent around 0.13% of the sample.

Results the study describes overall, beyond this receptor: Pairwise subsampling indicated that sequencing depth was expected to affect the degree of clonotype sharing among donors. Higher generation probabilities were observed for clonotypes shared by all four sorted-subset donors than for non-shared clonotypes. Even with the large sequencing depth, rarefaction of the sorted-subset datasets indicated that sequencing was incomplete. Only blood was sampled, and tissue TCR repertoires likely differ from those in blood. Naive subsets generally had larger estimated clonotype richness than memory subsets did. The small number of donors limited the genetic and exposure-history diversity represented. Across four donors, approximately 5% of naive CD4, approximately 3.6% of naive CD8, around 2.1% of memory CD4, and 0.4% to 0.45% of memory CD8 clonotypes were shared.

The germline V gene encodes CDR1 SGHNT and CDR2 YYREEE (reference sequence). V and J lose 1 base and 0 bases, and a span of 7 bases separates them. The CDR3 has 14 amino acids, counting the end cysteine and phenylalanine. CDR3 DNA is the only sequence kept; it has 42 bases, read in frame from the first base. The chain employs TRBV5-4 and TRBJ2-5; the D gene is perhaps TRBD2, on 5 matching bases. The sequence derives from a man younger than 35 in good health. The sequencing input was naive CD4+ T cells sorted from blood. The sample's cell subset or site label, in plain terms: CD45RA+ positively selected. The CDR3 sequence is CASSLSRDQETQYF. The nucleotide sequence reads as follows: TGTGCCAGCAGCTTGTCGCGGGACCAAGAGACCCAGTACTTC.